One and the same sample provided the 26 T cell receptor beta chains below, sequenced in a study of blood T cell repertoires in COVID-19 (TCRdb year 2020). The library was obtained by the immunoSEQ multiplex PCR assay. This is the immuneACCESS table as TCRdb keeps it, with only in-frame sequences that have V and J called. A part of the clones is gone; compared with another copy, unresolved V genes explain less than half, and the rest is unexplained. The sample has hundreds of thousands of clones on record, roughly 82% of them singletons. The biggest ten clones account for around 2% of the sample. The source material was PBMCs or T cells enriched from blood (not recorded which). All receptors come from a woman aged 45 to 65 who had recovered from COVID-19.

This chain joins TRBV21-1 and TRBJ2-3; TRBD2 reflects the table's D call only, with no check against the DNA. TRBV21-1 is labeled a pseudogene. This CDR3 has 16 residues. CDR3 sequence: CASSKRTSGGTDTQYF. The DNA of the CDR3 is TGTGCCAGCAGCAAACGGACTAGCGGAGGCACAGATACGCAGTATTTT.

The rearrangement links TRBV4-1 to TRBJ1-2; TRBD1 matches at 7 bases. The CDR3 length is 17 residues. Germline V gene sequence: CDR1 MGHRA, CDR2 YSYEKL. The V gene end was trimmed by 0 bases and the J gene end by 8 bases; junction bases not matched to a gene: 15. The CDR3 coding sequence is TGCGCCAGCAGCCAAGAGCCCATCCCGAAGGGGGCTTGGGGCTACACCTTC. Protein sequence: CASSQEPIPKGAWGYTF.

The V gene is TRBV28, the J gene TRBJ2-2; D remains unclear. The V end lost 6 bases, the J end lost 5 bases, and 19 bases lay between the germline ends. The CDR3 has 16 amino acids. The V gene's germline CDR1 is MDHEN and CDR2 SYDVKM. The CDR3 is CASSPPAAPRTGELFF. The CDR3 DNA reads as TGTGCCAGCAGCCCTCCCGCGGCCCCGAGAACCGGGGAGCTGTTTTTT.

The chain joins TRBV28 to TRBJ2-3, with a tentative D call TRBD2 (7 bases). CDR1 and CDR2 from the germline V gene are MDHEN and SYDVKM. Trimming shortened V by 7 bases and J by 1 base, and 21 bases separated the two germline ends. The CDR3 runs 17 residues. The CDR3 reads CASTLGGLAGRTDTQYF. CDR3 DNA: TGTGCCAGCACCTTGGGGGGGCTAGCCGGGCGCACAGATACGCAGTATTTT.

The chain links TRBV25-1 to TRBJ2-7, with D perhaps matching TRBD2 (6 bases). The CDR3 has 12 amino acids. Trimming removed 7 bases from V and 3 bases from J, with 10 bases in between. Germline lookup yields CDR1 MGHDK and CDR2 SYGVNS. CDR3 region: CASIGGLYEQYF. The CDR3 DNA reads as TGTGCCAGCATTGGAGGGCTCTACGAGCAGTACTTC.

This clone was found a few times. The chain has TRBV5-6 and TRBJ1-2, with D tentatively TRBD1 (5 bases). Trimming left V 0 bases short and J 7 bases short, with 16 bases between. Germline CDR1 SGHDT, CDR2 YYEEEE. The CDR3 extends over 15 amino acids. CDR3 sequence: CASSLVPAGRGGYTF. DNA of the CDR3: TGTGCCAGCAGCTTGGTCCCCGCAGGGCGGGGTGGCTACACCTTC.

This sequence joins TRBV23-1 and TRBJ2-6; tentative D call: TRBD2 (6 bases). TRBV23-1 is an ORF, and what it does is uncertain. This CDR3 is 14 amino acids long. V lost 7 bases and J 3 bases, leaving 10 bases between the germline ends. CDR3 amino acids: CASKGRFGANVLTF. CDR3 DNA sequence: TGCGCCAGCAAGGGGAGGTTTGGGGCCAACGTCCTGACTTTC.

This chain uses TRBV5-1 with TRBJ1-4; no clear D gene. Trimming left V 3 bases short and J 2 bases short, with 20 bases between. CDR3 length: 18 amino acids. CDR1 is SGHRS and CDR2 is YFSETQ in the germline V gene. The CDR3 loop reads CASSYEMGGGSTNEKLFF. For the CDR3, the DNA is TGCGCCAGCAGCTATGAGATGGGTGGAGGTTCTACTAATGAAAAACTGTTTTTT.

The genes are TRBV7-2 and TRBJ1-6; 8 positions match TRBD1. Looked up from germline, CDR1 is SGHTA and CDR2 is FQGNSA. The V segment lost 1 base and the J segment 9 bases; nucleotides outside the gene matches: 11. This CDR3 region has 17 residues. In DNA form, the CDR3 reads TGTGCCAGCAGCTTAGTTTGGGTTTCAGGGGGCGGTTCACCCCTCCACTTT. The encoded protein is CASSLVWVSGGGSPLHF.

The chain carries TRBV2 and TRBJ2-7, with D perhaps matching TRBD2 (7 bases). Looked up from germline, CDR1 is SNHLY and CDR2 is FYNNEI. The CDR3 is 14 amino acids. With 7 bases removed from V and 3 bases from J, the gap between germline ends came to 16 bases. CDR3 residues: CASTGRGGGYEQYF. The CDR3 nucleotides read TGTGCCAGCACCGGTAGGGGAGGGGGCTACGAGCAGTACTTC.

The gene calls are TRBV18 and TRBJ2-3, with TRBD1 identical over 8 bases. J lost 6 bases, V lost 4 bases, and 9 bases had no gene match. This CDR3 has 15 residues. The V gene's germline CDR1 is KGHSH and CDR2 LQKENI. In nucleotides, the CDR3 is TGTGCCAGCTCACGACCCCCCGGACAGGGCGATACGCAGTATTTT. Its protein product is CASSRPPGQGDTQYF.

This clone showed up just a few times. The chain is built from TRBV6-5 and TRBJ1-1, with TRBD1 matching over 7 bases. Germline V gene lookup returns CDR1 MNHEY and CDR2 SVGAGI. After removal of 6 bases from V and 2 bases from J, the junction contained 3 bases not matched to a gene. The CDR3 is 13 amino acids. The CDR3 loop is CASSDRENTEAFF. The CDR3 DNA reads TGTGCCAGCAGCGACAGGGAAAACACTGAAGCTTTCTTT.

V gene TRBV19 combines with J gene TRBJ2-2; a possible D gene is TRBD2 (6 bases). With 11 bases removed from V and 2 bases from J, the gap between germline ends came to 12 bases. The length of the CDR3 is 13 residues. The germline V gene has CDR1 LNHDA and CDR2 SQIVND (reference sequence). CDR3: CASGTLNTGELFF. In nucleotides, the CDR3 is TGTGCCTCCGGGACTCTTAACACCGGGGAGCTGTTTTTT.

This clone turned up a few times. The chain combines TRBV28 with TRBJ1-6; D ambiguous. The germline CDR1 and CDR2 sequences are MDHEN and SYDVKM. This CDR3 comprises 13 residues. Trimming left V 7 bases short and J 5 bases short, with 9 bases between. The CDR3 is CASKVGDNSPLHF. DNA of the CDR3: TGTGCCAGCAAGGTGGGAGATAATTCACCCCTCCACTTT.

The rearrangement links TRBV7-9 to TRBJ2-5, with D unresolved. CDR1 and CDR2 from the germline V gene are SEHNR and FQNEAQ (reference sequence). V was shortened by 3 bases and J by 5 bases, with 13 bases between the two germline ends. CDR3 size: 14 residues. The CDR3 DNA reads TGTGCCAGCAGCTTGGTGAAAGCGAGGGAGACCCAGTACTTC. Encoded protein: CASSLVKARETQYF.

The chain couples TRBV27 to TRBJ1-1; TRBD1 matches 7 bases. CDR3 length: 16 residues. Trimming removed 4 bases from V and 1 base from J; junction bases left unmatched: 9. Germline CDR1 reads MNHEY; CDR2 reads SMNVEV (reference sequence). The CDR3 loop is CASSYLGAGGNTEAFF. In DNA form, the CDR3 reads TGTGCCAGCAGTTATCTCGGGGCAGGGGGGAACACTGAAGCTTTCTTT.

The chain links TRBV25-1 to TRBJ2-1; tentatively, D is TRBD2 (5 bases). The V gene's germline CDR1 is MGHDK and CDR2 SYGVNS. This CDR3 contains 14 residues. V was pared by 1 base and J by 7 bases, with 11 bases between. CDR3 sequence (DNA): TGTGCCAGCAGTGAATTCTCACCGGGAAATGAGCAGTTCTTC. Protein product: CASSEFSPGNEQFF.

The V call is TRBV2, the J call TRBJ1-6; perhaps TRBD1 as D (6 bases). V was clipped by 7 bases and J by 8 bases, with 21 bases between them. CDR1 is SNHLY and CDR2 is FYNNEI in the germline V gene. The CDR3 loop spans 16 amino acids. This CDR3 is CASTRGGAGVYSPLHF. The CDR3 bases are TGTGCCAGCACCCGAGGAGGTGCAGGGGTTTATTCACCCCTCCACTTT.

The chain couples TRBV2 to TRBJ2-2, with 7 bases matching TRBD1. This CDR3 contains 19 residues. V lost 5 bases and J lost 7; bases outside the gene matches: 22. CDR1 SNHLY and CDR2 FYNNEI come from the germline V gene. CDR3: CASSFKYRGPLTSYGELFF. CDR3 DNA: TGTGCCAGCAGTTTCAAGTACAGGGGACCTTTAACTTCATACGGGGAGCTGTTTTTT.

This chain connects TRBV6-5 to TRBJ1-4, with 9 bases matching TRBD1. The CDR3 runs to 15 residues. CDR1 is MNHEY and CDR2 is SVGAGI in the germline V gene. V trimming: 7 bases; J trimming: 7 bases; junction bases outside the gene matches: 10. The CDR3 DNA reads TGTGCCAGCAAGAGACCGGGACAGGGCAGTGAAAAACTGTTTTTT. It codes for CASKRPGQGSEKLFF.

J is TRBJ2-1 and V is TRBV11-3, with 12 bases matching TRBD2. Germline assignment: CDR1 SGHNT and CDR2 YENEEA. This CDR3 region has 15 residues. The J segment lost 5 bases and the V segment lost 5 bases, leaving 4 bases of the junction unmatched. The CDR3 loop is CASSLRLAGDNEQFF. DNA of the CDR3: TGTGCCAGCAGCCTGAGACTAGCGGGGGACAATGAGCAGTTCTTC.

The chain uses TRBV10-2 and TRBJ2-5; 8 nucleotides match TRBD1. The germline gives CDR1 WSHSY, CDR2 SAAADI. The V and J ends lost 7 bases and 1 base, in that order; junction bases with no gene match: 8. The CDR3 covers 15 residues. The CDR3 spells CASNRQGLSQETQYF. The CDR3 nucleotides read TGCGCCAGCAACCGACAGGGGCTATCCCAAGAGACCCAGTACTTC.

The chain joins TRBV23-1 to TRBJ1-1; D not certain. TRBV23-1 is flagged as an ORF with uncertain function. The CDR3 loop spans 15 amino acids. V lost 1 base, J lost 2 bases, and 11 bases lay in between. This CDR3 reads CASSQWSPRNTEAFF. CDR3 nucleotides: TGCGCCAGCAGTCAATGGTCGCCGCGCAACACTGAAGCTTTCTTT.

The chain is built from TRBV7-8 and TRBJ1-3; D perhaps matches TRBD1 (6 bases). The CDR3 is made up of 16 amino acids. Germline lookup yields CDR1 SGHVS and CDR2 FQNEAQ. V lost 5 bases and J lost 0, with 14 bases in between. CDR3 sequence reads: CASSHLTGISGNTIYF. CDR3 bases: TGTGCCAGCAGCCACCTCACAGGGATCTCTGGAAACACCATATATTTT. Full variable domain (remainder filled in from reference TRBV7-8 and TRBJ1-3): GAGVSQSPRYKVAKRGQDVALRCDPISGHVSLFWYQQALGQGPEFLTYFQNEAQLDKSGLPSDRFFAERPEGSVSTLKIQRTQQEDSAVYLCASSHLTGISGNTIYFGEGSWLTVV.

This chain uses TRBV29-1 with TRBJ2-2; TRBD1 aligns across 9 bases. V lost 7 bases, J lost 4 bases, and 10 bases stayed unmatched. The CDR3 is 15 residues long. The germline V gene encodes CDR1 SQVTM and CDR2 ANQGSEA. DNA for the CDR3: TGCAGCGCCCGGGACAGGGTTGACACCACCGGGGAGCTGTTTTTT. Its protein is CSARDRVDTTGELFF.

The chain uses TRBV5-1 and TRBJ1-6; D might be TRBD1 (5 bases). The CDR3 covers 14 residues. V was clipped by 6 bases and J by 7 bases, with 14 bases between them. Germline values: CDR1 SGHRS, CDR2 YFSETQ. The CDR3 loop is CASKLAGGNSPLHF. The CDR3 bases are TGCGCCAGCAAGCTTGCCGGGGGAAATTCACCCCTCCACTTT.